A single T cell receptor beta chain is shown here with its context. Other nucleotide sequences from this sample produce the same CDR3. These data are taken from a study of T cell responses to AZD1222 COVID-19 vaccine. The table came from immunoSEQ multiplex PCR; TCRdb's copy has only in-frame clones and leaves some out. The sample lists roughly 150,000 clones; 92% were seen once. Per the germline V gene, CDR1 is GTSNPN and CDR2 is SVGIG (reference sequence). V was shortened by 0 bases and J by 1 base, with 4 bases between the two germline ends. The CDR3 runs 13 residues. This chain links TRBV30 with TRBJ1-5; D is uncertain. The clonotype was recovered from an adult in good health. Sequenced here: peripheral blood, sampled on day 0 of AZD1222 vaccination. The CDR3 spells CAWSVRSNQPQHF. CDR3 in DNA: TGTGCCTGGAGTGTAAGAAGCAATCAGCCCCAGCATTTT.